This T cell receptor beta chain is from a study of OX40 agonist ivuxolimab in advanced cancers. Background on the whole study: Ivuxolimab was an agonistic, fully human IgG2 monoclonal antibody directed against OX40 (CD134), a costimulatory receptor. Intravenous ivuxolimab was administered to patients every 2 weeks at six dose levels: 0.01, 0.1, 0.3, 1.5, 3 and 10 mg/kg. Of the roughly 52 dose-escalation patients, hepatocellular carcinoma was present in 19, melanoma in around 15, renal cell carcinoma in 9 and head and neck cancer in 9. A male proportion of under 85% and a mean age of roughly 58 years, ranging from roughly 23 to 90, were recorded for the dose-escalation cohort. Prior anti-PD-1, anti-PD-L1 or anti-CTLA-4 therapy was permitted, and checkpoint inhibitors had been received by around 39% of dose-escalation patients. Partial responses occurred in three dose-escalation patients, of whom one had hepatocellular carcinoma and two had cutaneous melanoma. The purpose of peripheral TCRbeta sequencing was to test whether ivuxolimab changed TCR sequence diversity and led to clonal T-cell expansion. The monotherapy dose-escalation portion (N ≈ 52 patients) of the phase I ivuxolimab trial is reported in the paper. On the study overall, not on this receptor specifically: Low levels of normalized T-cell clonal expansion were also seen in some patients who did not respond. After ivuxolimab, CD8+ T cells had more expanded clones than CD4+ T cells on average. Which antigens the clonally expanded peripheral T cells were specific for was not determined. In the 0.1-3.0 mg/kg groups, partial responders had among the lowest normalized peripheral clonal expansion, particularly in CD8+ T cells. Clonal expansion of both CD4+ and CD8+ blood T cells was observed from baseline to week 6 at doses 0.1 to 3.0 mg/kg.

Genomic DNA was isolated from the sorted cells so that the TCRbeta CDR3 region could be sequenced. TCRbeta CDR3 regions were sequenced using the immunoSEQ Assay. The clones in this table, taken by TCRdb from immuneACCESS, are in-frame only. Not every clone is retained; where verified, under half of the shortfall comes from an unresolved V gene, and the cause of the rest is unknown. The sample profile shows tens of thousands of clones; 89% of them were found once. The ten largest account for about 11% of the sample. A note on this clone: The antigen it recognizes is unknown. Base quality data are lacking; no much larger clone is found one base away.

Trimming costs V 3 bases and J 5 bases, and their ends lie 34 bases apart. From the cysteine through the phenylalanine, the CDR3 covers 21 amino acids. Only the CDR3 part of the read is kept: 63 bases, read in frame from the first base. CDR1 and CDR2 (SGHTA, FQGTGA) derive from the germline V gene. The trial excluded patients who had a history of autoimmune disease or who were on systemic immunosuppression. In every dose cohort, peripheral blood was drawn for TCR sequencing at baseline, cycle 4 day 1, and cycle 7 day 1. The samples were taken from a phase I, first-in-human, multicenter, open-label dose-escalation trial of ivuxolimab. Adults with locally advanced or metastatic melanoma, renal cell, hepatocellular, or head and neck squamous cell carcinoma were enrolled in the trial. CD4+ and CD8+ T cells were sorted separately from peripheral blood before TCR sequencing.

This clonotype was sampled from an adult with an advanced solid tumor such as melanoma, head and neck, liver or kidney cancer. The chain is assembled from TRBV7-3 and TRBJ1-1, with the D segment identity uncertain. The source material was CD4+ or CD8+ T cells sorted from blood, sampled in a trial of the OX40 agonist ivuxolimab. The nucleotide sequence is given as TGTGCCAGCAGCTTCTCCCTACCTCCCAAACAAACAGACCAGCGGGAGACTGAAGCTTTCTTT. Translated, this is CASSFSLPPKQTDQRETEAFF.